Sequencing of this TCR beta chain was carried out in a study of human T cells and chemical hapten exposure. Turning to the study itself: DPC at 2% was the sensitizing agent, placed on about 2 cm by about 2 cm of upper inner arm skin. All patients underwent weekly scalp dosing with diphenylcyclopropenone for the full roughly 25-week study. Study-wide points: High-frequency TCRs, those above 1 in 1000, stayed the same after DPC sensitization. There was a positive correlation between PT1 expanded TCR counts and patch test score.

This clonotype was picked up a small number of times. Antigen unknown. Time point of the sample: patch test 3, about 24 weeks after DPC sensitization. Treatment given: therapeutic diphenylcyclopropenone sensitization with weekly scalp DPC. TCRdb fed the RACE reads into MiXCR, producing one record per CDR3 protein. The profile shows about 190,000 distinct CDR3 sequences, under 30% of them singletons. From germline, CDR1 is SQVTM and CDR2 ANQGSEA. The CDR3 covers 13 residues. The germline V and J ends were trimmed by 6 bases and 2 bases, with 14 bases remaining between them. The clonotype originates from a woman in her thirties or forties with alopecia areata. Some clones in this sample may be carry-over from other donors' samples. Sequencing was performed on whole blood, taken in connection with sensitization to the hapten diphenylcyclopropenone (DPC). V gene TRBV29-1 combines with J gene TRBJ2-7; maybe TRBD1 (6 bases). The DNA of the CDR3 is TGCAGCGTGGATACAGGGACCCCCTACGAGCAGTACTTC. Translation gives CSVDTGTPYEQYF.